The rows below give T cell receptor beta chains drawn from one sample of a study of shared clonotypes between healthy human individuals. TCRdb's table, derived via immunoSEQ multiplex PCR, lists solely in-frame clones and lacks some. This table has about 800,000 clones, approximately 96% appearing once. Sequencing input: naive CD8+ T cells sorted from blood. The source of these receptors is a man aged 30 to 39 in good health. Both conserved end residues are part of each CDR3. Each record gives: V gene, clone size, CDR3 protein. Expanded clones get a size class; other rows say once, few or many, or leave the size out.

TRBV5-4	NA	CASSLSGTSGYSYNEQFF
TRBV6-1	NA	CASKIDLEYNEQFF
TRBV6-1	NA	CASSDGGGIRSYEQYF
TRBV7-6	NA	CASSPEGLAGETQYF
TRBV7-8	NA	CASSLAPQGRNEQFF
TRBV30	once	CAWSVFSGDGETQYF
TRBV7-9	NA	CASSSGTGSSTDTQYF
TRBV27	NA	CASSTTGGLYEQYF
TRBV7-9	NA	CASSRLAGALTDTQYF
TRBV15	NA	CATSREQGSGYTF
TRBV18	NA	CASSPKGGYSNQPQHF
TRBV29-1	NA	CSVRTISNTGELFF
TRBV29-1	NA	CSVADRALDEQFF
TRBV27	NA	CASSRGGRTGELFF
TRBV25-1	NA	CAGDPIYEQYF
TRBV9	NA	CASSGGALDEQFF
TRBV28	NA	CASSLGSGELFF
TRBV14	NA	CASSQEGTSHTYTGELFF
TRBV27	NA	CASSLWGSLRDQPQHF
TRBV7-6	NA	CASSLLGSEQYF
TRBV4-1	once	CASSQSVGNLQPQHF
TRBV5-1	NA	CASSSSTSSYNEQFF
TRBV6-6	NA	CASSYPIETGAEQYF
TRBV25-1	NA	CASSEYAVPNTGELFF
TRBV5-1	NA	CASSWVGGVNTEAFF
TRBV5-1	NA	CASEVDNSYNEQFF
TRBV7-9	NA	CASSHQGGRGLTNYGYTF
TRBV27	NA	CASSRRTDTQYF
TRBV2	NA	CASIIQGANYGYTF
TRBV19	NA	CASRSSYEQYF
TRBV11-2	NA	CASSPRGGLDTEAFF
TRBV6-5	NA	CALSLISSYEQYF
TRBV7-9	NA	CASSWGREGVNQETQYF
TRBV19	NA	CASSIWQIELHQPQHF
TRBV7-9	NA	CASSSPVPSGRAYEQYF
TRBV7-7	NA	CASSRTSGRGITGELFF
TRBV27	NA	CASSFSAGGAETQYF
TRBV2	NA	CASSEPNYNEQFF
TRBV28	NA	CASRTHYQQYF
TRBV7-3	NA	CASSLVQTIVNYEQYF
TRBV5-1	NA	CASSLEGENTYEQYF
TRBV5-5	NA	CASSFPDPGNYGYTF
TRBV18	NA	CASSHDRGNTYEQYF
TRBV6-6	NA	CASSYSAERGKETQYF
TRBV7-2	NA	CASSLGVGGIYEQHF
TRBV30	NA	CAWSVLAGGYNEQFF
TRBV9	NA	CASSSPPGLANTGELFF
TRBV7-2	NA	CASSFGTDLEQYF
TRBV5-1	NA	CASSLWGTNEKLFF
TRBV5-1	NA	CASRFGTSGRDEQFF
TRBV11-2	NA	CASRALIQEQYF
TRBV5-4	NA	CASSLWTGGYEQYF
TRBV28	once	CASSRQGKDGYTF